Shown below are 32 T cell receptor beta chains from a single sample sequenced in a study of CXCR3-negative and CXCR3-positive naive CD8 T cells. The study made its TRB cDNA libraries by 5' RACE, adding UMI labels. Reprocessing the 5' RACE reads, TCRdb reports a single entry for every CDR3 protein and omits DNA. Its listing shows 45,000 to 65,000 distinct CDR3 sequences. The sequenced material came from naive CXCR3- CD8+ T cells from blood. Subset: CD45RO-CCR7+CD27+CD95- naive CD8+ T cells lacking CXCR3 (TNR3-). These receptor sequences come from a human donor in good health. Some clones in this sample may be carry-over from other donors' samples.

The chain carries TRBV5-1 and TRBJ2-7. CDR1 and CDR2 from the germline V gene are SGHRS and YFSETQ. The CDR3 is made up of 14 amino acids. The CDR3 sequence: CASSSPTRTYEQYF.

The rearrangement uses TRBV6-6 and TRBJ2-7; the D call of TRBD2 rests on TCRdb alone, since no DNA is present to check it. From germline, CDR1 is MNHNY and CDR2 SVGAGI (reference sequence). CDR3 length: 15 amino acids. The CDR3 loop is CASSYDQGREGEQYF.

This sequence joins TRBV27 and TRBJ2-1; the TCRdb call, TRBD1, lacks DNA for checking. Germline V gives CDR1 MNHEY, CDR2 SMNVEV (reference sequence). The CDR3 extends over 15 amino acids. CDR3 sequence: CASSTGTGVYDEQFF.

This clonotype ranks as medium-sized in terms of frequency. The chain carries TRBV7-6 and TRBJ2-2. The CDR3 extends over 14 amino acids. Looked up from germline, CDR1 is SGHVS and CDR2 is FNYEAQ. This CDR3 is CASREIKNTGELFF.

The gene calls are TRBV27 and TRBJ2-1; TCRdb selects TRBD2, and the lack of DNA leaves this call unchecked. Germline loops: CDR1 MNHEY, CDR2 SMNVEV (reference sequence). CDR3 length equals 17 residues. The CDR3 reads CASSLMAPAGLYNEQFF.

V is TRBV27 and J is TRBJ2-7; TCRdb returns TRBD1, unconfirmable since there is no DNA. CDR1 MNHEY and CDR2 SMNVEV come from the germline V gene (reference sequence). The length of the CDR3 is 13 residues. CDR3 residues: CASRPQMGDEQYF.

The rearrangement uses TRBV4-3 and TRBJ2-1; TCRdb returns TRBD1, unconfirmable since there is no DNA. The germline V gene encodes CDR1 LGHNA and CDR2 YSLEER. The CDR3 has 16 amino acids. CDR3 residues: CASSQDQFGGGNEQFF.

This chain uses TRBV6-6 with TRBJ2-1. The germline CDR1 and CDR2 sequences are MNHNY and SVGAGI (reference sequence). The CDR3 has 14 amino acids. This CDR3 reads CASSHHTEYNEQFF.

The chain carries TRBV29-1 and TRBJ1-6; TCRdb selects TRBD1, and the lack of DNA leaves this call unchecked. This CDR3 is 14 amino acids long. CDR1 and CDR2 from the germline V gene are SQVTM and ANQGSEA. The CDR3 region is CSVQFRDRNSPLHF.

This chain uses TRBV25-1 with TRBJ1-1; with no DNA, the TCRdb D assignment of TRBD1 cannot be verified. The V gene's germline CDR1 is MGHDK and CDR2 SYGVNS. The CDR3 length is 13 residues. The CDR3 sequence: CASSEYEGTEAFF.

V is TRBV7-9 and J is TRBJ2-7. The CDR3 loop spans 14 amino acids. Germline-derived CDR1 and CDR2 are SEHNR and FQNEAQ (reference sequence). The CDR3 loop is CASSLEATFDEQYF.

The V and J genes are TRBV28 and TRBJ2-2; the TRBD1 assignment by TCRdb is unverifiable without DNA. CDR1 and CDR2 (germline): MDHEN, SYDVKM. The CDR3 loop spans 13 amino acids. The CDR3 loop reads CASSPGVTGELFF. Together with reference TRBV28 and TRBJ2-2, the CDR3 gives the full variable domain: DVKVTQSSRYLVKRTGEKVFLECVQDMDHENMFWYRQDPGLGLRLIYFSYDVKMKEKGDIPEGYSVSREKKERFSLILESASTNQTSMYLCASSPGVTGELFFGEGSRLTVL.

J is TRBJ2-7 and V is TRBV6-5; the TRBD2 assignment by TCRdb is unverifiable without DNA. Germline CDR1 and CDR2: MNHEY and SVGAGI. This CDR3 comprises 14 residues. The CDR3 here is CASRPTFGAREQYF.

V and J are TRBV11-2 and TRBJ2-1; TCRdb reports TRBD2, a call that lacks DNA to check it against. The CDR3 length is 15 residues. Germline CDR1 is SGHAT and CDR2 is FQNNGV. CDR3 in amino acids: CASSGTSGGAGEQFF.

This CDR3 is CATSRVRGRVQTQYF. The chain is built from TRBV15 and TRBJ2-5; TCRdb picks TRBD1, but there is no DNA to check that call. The CDR3 has 15 amino acids. Germline assignment: CDR1 LNHNV and CDR2 YYDKDF (reference sequence).

The CDR3 here is CASSLERGANNEQFF. The V and J genes are TRBV5-1 and TRBJ2-1; TCRdb picks TRBD1, but there is no DNA to check that call. This CDR3 is 15 amino acids long. Looked up from germline, CDR1 is SGHRS and CDR2 is YFSETQ.

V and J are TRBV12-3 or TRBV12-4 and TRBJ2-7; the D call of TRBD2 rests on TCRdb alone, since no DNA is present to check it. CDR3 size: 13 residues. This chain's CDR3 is CASSRTRYYEQYF.

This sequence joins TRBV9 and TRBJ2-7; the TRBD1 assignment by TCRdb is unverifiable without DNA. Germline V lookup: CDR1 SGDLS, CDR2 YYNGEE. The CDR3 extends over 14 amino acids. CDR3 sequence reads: CASSFRDRADEQYF.

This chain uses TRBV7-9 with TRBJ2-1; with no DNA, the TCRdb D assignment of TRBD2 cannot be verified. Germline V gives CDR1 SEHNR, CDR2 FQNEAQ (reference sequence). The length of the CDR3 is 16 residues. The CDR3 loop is CASSQGLGGLDNEQFF.

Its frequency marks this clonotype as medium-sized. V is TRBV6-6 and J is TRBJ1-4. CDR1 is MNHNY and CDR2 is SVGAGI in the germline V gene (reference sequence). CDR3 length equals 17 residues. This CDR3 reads CASSYSGGAATNEKLFF.

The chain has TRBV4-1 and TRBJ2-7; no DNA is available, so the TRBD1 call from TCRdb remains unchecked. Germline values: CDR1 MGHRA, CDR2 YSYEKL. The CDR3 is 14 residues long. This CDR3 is CASSYRDRNYEQYF.

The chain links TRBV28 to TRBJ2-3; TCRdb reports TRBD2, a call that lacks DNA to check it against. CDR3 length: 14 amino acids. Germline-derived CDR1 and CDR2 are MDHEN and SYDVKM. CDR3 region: CASSFRLSGDTQYF.

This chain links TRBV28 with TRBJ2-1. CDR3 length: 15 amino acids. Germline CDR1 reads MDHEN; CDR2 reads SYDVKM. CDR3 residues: CASSFYSSSYNEQFF.

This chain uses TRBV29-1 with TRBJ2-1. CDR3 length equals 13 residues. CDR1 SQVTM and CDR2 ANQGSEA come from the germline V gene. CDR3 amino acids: CSVEGGSYNEQFF.

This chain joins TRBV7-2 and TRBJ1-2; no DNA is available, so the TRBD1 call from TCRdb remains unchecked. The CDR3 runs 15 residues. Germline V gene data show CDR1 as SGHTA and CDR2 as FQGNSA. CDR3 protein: CASSYGTGFNYGYTF.

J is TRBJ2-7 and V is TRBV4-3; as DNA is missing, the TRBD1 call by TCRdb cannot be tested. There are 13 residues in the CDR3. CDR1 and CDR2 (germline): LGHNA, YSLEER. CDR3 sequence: CASSQGGGSEQYF.

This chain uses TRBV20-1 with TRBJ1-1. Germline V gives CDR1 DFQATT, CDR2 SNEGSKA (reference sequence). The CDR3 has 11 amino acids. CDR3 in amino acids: CSAPLRTEAFF.

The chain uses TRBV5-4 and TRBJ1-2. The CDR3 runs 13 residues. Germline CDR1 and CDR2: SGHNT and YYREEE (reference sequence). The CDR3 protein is CASSFGVRYGYTF.

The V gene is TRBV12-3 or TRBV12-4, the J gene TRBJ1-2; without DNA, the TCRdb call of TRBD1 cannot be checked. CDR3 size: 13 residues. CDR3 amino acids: CASSQDRLKGYTF.

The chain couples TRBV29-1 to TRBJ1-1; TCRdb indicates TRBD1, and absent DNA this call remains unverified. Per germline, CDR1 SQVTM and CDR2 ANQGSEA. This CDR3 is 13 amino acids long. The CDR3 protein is CSAVTGGGTEAFF.

The CDR3 sequence: CASSLGGTGPGDTQYF. The chain links TRBV11-3 to TRBJ2-3; TCRdb outputs TRBD1, but without DNA this stays unchecked. CDR1 is SGHNT, CDR2 YENEEA, per germline. The CDR3 spans 16 residues.

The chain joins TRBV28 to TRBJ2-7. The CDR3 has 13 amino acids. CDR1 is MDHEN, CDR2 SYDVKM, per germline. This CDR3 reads CASKQLSSYEQYF.